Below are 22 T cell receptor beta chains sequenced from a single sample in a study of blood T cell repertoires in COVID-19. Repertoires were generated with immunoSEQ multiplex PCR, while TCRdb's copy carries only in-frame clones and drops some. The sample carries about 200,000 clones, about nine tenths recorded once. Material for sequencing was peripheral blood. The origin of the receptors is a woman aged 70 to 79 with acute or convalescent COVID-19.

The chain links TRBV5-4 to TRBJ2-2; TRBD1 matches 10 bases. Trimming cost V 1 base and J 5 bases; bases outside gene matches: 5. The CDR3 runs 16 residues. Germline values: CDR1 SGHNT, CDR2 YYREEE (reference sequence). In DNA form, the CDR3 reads TGTGCCAGCAGCTTGTCTCCGGGACAGGGGACCGGGGAGCTGTTTTTT. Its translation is CASSLSPGQGTGELFF.

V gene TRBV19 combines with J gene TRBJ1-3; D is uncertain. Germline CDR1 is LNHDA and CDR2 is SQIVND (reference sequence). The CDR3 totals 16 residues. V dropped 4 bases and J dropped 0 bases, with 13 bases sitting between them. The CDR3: CASSRGLGISGNTIYF. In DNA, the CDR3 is TGTGCCAGTAGTAGAGGGCTTGGGATCTCTGGAAACACCATATATTTT.

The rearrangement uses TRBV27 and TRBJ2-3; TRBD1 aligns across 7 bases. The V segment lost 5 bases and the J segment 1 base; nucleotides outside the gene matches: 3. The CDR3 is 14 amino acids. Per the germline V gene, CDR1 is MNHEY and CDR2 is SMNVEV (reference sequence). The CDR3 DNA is TGTGCCAGCAGTCTAGGGACAGGCACAGATACGCAGTATTTT. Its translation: CASSLGTGTDTQYF.

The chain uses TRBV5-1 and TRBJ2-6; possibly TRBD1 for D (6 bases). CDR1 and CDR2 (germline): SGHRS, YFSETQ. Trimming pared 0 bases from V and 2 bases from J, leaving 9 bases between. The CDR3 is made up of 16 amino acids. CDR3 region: CASSLGPGAGANVLTF. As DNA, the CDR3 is TGCGCCAGCAGCTTGGGGCCAGGGGCTGGGGCCAACGTCCTGACTTTC.

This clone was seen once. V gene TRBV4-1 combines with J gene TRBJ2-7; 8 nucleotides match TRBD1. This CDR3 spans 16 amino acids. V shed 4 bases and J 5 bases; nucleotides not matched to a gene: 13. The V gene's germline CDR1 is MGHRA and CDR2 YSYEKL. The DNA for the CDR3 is TGCGCCAGCAGCCGAATATTGGGACAGGTGAGACACGAGCAGTACTTC. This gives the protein CASSRILGQVRHEQYF.

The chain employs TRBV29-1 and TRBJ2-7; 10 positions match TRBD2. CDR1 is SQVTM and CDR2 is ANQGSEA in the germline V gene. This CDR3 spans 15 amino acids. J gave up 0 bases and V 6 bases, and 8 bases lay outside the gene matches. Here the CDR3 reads CSVVGLAASSYEQYF. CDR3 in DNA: TGCAGCGTGGTAGGACTAGCGGCAAGCTCCTACGAGCAGTACTTC.

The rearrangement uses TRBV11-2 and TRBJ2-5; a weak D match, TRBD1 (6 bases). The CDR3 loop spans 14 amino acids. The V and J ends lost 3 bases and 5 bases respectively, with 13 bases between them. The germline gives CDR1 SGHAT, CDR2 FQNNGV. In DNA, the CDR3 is TGTGCCAGCAGCTTGGGACATAAATTGGAGACCCAGTACTTC. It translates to CASSLGHKLETQYF.

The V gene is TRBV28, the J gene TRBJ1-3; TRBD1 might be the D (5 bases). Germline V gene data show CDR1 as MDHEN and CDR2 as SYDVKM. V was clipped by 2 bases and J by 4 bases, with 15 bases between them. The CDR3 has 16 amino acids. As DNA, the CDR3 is TGTGCCAGCAGTTTACTGGTCGGGGGAGGCGGAAACACCATATATTTT. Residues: CASSLLVGGGGNTIYF.

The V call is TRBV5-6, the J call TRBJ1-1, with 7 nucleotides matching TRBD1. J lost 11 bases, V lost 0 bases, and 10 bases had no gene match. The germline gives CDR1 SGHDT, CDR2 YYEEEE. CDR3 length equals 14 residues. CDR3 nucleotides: TGTGCCAGCAGCTTGGCCGGCCAGGGGGAGCAGGCTTTCTTT. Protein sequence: CASSLAGQGEQAFF.

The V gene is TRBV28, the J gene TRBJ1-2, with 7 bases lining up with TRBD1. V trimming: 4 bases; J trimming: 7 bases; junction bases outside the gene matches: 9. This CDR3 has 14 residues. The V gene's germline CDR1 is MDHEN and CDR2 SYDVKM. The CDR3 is CASSSLEGAVGYTF. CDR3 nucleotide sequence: TGTGCCAGCAGTTCCCTCGAGGGGGCTGTTGGCTACACCTTC.

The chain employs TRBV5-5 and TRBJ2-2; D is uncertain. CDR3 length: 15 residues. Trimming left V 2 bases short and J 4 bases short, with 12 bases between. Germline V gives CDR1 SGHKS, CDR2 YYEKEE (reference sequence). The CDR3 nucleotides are TGTGCCAGCAGCTTATACCTGAGTGGCACCGGGGAGCTGTTTTTT. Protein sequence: CASSLYLSGTGELFF. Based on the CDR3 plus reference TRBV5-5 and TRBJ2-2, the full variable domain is DAGVTQSPTHLIKTRGQQVTLRCSPISGHKSVSWYQQVLGQGPQFIFQYYEKEERGRGNFPDRFSARQFPNYSSELNVNALLLGDSALYLCASSLYLSGTGELFFGEGSRLTVL.

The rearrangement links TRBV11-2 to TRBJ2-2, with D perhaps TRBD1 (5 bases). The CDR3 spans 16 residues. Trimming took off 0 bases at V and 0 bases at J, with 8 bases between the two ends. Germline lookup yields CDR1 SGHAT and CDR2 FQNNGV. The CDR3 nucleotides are TGTGCCAGCAGCTTAGACAGGGCGTCGAACACCGGGGAGCTGTTTTTT. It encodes CASSLDRASNTGELFF.

CDR3 amino acids: CASSFSGDYGYTF. CDR3 DNA: TGTGCCAGCAGTTTCTCAGGGGACTATGGCTACACCTTC. The rearrangement links TRBV12-3 or TRBV12-4 to TRBJ1-2; a possible D gene is TRBD1 (6 bases). This CDR3 has 13 amino acids. The ends were cut back, 3 bases at V and 3 bases at J, with 8 bases in the middle.

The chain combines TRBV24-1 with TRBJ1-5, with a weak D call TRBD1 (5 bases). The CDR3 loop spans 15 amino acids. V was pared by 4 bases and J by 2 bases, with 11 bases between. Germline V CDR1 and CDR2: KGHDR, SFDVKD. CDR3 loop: CATSDPQAGNQPQHF. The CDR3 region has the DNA TGTGCCACCAGTGACCCACAGGCAGGCAATCAGCCCCAGCATTTT.

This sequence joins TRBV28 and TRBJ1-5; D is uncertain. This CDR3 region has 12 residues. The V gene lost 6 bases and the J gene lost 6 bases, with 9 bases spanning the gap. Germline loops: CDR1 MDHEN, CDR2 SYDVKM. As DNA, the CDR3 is TGTGCCAGCAGAGCAGGCAGTCAGCCCCAGCATTTT. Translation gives CASRAGSQPQHF.

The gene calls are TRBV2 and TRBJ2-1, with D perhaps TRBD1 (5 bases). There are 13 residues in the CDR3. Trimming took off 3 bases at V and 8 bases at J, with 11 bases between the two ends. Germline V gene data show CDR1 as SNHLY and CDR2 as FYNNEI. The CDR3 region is CASSDRDVHEQFF. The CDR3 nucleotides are TGTGCCAGCAGTGACAGGGATGTCCATGAGCAGTTCTTC.

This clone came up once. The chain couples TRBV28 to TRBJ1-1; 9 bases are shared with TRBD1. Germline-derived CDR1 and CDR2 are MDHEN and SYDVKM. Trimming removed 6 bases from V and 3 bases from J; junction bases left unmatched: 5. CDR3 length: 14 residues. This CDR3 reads CASRYRGRDTEAFF. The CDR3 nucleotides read TGTGCCAGCAGGTACAGGGGGCGAGACACTGAAGCTTTCTTT.

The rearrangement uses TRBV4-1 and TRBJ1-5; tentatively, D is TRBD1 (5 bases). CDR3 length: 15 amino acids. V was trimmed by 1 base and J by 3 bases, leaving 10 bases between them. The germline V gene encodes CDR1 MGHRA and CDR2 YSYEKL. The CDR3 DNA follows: TGCGCCAGCAGCCAAGTTAGACAGTCCAATCAGCCCCAGCATTTT. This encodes CASSQVRQSNQPQHF.

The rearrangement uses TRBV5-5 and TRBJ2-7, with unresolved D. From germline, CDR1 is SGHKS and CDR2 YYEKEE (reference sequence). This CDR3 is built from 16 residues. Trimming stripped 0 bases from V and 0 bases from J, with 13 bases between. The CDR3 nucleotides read TGTGCCAGCAGCTTGGAAACCGGGTCACGCTCCTACGAGCAGTACTTC. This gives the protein CASSLETGSRSYEQYF. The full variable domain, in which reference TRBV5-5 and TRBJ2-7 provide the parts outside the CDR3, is DAGVTQSPTHLIKTRGQQVTLRCSPISGHKSVSWYQQVLGQGPQFIFQYYEKEERGRGNFPDRFSARQFPNYSSELNVNALLLGDSALYLCASSLETGSRSYEQYFGPGTRLTVT.

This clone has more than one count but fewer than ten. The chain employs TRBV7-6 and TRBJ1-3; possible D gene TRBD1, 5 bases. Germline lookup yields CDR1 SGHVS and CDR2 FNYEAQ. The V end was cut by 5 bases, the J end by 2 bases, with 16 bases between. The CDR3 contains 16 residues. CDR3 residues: CASSPTSTDTGNTIYF. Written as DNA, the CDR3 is TGTGCCAGCAGCCCGACCTCGACAGACACTGGAAACACCATATATTTT. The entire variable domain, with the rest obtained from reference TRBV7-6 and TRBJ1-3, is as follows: GAGVSQSPRYKVTKRGQDVALRCDPISGHVSLYWYRQALGQGPEFLTYFNYEAQQDKSGLPNDRFSAERPEGSISTLTIQRTEQRDSAMYRCASSPTSTDTGNTIYFGEGSWLTVV.

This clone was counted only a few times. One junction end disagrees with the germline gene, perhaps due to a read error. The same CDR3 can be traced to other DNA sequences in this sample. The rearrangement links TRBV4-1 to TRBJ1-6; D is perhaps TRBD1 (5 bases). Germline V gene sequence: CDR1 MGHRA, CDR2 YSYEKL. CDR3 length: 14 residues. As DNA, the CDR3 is TGCGCCAGCAGACAAGGGGCGTATAATTCACCCCTCCACTTT. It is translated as CASRQGAYNSPLHF.

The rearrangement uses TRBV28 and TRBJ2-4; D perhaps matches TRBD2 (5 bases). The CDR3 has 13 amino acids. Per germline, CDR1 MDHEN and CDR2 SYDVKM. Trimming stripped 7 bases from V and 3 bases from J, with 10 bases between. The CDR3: CASTNRGKNIQYF. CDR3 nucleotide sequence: TGTGCCAGCACCAACCGGGGCAAAAACATTCAGTACTTC.